Presented here are 28 T cell receptor beta chains from one specimen sequenced in a study of CD8 T cells in Susac syndrome. The RNA input was about 0.45 to 1 ug, and it was reverse transcribed with random hexamers. TCRdb itself ran the immunoSEQ multiplex PCR reads through MiXCR, one entry per CDR3 protein. The sample lists under 200,000 distinct CDR3 sequences, 85% to 95% seen once, with 0.095% to 0.12% in the top ten. The source material was CD4+ T cells from PBMCs. The origin of the receptors is a human donor in good health.

This rearrangement joins TRBV25-1 to TRBJ2-5; D is perhaps TRBD1 (7 bases). This CDR3 is 14 amino acids long. Germline V gene sequence: CDR1 MGHDK, CDR2 SYGVNS. Deletions cut 2 bases from V and 5 bases from J, with 12 bases between. CDR3 sequence reads: CASSEPQGRETQYF. As DNA, the CDR3 is TGTGCCAGCAGTGAACCACAGGGGAGGGAGACCCAGTACTTC. Using reference TRBV25-1 and TRBJ2-5 for the parts outside the CDR3, the full variable domain is EADIYQTPRYLVIGTGKKITLECSQTMGHDKMYWYQQDPGMELHLIHYSYGVNSTEKGDLSSESTVSRIRTEHFPLTLESARPSHTSQYLCASSEPQGRETQYFGPGTRLLVL.

The chain couples TRBV7-2 to TRBJ2-5; D not certain. This CDR3 has 14 residues. CDR1 is SGHTA, CDR2 FQGNSA, per germline. V was trimmed by 3 bases and J by 5 bases, leaving 13 bases between them. CDR3 in amino acids: CASSFSPDVETQYF. The CDR3 nucleotides read TGTGCCAGCAGCTTTAGCCCGGACGTGGAGACCCAGTACTTC.

The gene calls are TRBV2 and TRBJ2-6; TRBD2 is a possible D gene (5 bases). Trimming removed 0 bases from V and 4 bases from J, with 13 bases in between. The CDR3 consists of 17 residues. Germline V lookup: CDR1 SNHLY, CDR2 FYNNEI. For the CDR3, the DNA is TGTGCCAGCAGTGAAGCGGTGCGGGCCTCCGGGGCCAACGTCCTGACTTTC. Its translation is CASSEAVRASGANVLTF.

The chain couples TRBV15 to TRBJ2-5; D may be TRBD1 or TRBD2 (5 bases each). The germline V gene has CDR1 LNHNV and CDR2 YYDKDF (reference sequence). The V and J ends lost 5 bases and 4 bases respectively, with 14 bases between them. The CDR3 extends over 14 amino acids. The CDR3 region has the DNA TGTGCCACCAGCGACATGAGGGGTGCAGAGACCCAGTACTTC. It codes for CATSDMRGAETQYF.

The J gene is TRBJ2-3, the V gene TRBV5-1; possible D gene TRBD2, 6 bases. The germline gives CDR1 SGHRS, CDR2 YFSETQ. The length of the CDR3 is 14 residues. Trimming took off 0 bases at V and 4 bases at J, with 9 bases between the two ends. This CDR3 reads CASSLGPGADTQYF. The CDR3 bases are TGCGCCAGCAGCTTGGGGCCGGGGGCAGATACGCAGTATTTT. The complete variable domain, with remaining parts taken from reference TRBV5-1 and TRBJ2-3, reads KAGVTQTPRYLIKTRGQQVTLSCSPISGHRSVSWYQQTPGQGLQFLFEYFSETQRNKGNFPGRFSGRQFSNSRSEMNVSTLELGDSALYLCASSLGPGADTQYFGPGTRLTVL.

The rearrangement joins TRBV5-6 to TRBJ2-1; no clear D. CDR1 SGHDT and CDR2 YYEEEE come from the germline V gene. With 1 base removed from V and 9 bases from J, the gap between germline ends came to 8 bases. The length of the CDR3 is 12 residues. The CDR3 region is CASSLWRLEQFF. DNA for the CDR3: TGTGCCAGCAGCTTGTGGAGACTTGAGCAGTTCTTC.

The chain is built from TRBV6-2 or TRBV6-3 and TRBJ2-7; 9 nucleotides match TRBD1. The CDR3 sequence is 14 residues long. CDR1 is MNHEY, CDR2 SVGEGT, per germline. J was trimmed by 4 bases and V by 5 bases; bases with no gene match: 6. The CDR3 DNA is TGTGCCAGCAGTCACAGGGACAGGGAGTACGAGCAGTACGTC. Amino acids: CASSHRDREYEQYV.

J is TRBJ1-2 and V is TRBV23-1; D might be TRBD1 (5 bases). TRBV23-1 is placed among ORFs of uncertain function. V was pared by 6 bases and J by 3 bases, with 26 bases between. CDR3 size: 18 residues. The chain's CDR3 is CASSRAWKYLPSDYGYTF. The CDR3 nucleotides read TGCGCCAGCAGCAGGGCCTGGAAATACCTCCCGTCGGACTATGGCTACACCTTC.

The V gene is TRBV15, the J gene TRBJ2-7; TRBD2 is a possible D gene (5 bases). The CDR3 loop spans 14 amino acids. V gave up 1 base and J gave up 0 bases, with 7 bases separating them. The germline V gene encodes CDR1 LNHNV and CDR2 YYDKDF (reference sequence). This CDR3 reads CATSRVGSSYEQYV. CDR3 in DNA: TGTGCCACCAGCAGAGTAGGGAGCTCCTACGAGCAGTACGTC.

V and J are TRBV9 and TRBJ2-5; D perhaps matches TRBD1 (6 bases). The CDR3 is 14 residues long. Looked up from germline, CDR1 is SGDLS and CDR2 is YYNGEE. The V gene lost 0 bases and the J gene lost 3 bases, with 9 bases spanning the gap. CDR3 DNA: TGTGCCAGCAGCGTAGAATGGACAGAAGAGACCCAGTACTTC. It translates to CASSVEWTEETQYF.

V usage is TRBV27 and J usage is TRBJ2-1; D is perhaps TRBD2 (6 bases). Germline CDR1 is MNHEY and CDR2 is SMNVEV (reference sequence). The CDR3 is 12 amino acids. Trimming took off 9 bases at V and 7 bases at J, with 13 bases between the two ends. This CDR3 reads CASYRLANEQFF. The CDR3 nucleotides are TGTGCCAGTTATCGGCTAGCGAATGAGCAGTTCTTC.

This chain uses TRBV30 with TRBJ2-1, with TRBD1 matching over 9 bases. J was trimmed by 3 bases and V by 5 bases; bases with no gene match: 11. Germline-derived CDR1 and CDR2 are GTSNPN and SVGIG (reference sequence). This CDR3 has 16 residues. CDR3 nucleotides: TGTGCCTGGTTTACCGGGACAGGGACTCTCTACAATGAGCAGTTCTTC. This encodes CAWFTGTGTLYNEQFF.

The rearrangement links TRBV6-1 to TRBJ2-1; D not resolved. There are 10 residues in the CDR3. The V gene's germline CDR1 is MNHNS and CDR2 SASEGT. V lost 9 bases to trimming and J lost 8 bases, with 8 bases between them. The CDR3 loop is CASNVYEQFF. CDR3 nucleotides: TGTGCCAGTAATGTCTATGAGCAGTTCTTC.

This rearrangement joins TRBV6-5 to TRBJ2-6; no clear D gene. Between the trimmed V and J ends, which lost 2 bases and 0 bases, there was a span of 5 bases. Germline CDR1 reads MNHEY; CDR2 reads SVGAGI. The CDR3 runs to 15 residues. The CDR3 is CASSYAPSGANVLTF. The CDR3 DNA follows: TGTGCCAGCAGTTACGCCCCCTCTGGGGCCAACGTCCTGACTTTC.

The chain has TRBV7-8 and TRBJ1-2; D is uncertain. V shed 5 bases and J shed 5 bases, with 12 bases lying between them. The germline gives CDR1 SGHVS, CDR2 FQNEAQ. This CDR3 comprises 13 residues. CDR3 bases: TGTGCCAGCAGCACCGGACGGCAGTATGGCTACACCTTC. As protein: CASSTGRQYGYTF.

V gene TRBV20-1 combines with J gene TRBJ2-6; 7 bases align to TRBD1. With V trimmed by 4 bases and J by 1 base, 7 bases remained unmatched. The CDR3 sequence is 16 residues long. Per the germline V gene, CDR1 is DFQATT and CDR2 is SNEGSKA (reference sequence). CDR3 nucleotides: TGCAGTGCTATCCGGGACAGATCATCTGGGGCCAACGTCCTGACTTTC. This encodes CSAIRDRSSGANVLTF.

The DNA for the CDR3 is TGTGCCAGCAGTTTTTACAGAAGTAATGAGCAGTTCTTC. As protein: CASSFYRSNEQFF. The chain joins TRBV28 to TRBJ2-1; D is undetermined. This CDR3 is 13 amino acids long. V was trimmed by 3 bases and J by 7 bases, leaving 10 bases between them. The germline gives CDR1 MDHEN, CDR2 SYDVKM.

The chain joins TRBV7-8 to TRBJ2-7; TRBD1 matches 7 bases. Germline V gene sequence: CDR1 SGHVS, CDR2 FQNEAQ. The CDR3 is 13 residues long. V gave up 5 bases and J gave up 2 bases; unmatched junction bases: 3. In DNA form, the CDR3 reads TGTGCCAGCAGCCTCGGGACAGCCTACGAGCAGTACTTC. Its translation: CASSLGTAYEQYF.

The chain links TRBV20-1 to TRBJ2-7; no reliable D call. The CDR3 extends over 11 amino acids. Germline-derived CDR1 and CDR2 are DFQATT and SNEGSKA (reference sequence). CDR3 residues: CRPSGGDEQYV. Written as DNA, the CDR3 is TGCAGGCCTTCCGGTGGAGACGAGCAGTACGTC.

The chain carries TRBV7-2 and TRBJ2-5, with D perhaps matching TRBD1 (6 bases). The germline V gene has CDR1 SGHTA and CDR2 FQGNSA. This CDR3 spans 13 amino acids. V was pared by 6 bases and J by 5 bases, with 13 bases between. The CDR3, as DNA: TGTGCCAGCAGGGGGGCGGTAGGGGAGACCCAGTACTTC. Its translation is CASRGAVGETQYF.

The J gene is TRBJ2-3, the V gene TRBV28; TRBD2 matches 9 bases. Germline V gene data show CDR1 as MDHEN and CDR2 as SYDVKM. This CDR3 has 17 amino acids. V trimming: 4 bases; J trimming: 4 bases; junction bases outside the gene matches: 12. The CDR3 bases are TGTGCCAGCAGTTCTCTAGCGGGAACGGAAGAGGCAGATACGCAGTATTTT. Protein product: CASSSLAGTEEADTQYF.

V is TRBV3-1 and J is TRBJ1-2; 9 bases align to TRBD1. There are 15 residues in the CDR3. V lost 6 bases, J lost 4 bases, and 9 bases stayed unmatched. Germline V CDR1 and CDR2: LGHDT, YNNKEL (reference sequence). This CDR3 is CASSLTGGEGYGYTF. CDR3 DNA: TGTGCCAGCAGTCTAACAGGGGGCGAAGGCTATGGCTACACCTTC.

This clonotype has only one observation. The V gene is TRBV24-1, the J gene TRBJ1-5, with D unresolved. Trimming took 5 bases from V and 1 from J, leaving 8 bases between them. The germline gives CDR1 KGHDR, CDR2 SFDVKD. The CDR3 is 14 amino acids. Here the CDR3 DNA reads TGTGCCACCAGTGCCGTTTCAAGCAATCAGCCCCAGCATTTT. Amino acid sequence: CATSAVSSNQPQHF.

The chain uses TRBV12-3 or TRBV12-4 and TRBJ2-3; possibly TRBD2 for D (5 bases). The CDR3 is 14 residues long. The V end was cut by 6 bases, the J end by 4 bases, with 14 bases between. The CDR3 region has the DNA TGTGCCAGCAGAGCTACACGGGGTGCAGATACGCAGTATTTT. It yields the protein CASRATRGADTQYF.

This clonotype has more than one count but fewer than ten. The chain carries TRBV3-1 and TRBJ2-7, with no clear D. Between the trimmed V and J ends, which lost 1 base and 5 bases, there was a span of 3 bases. The CDR3 consists of 11 residues. Germline CDR1 reads LGHDT; CDR2 reads YNNKEL (reference sequence). The DNA of the CDR3 is TGTGCCAGCAGCCAAGTACACGAGCAGTACTTC. This encodes CASSQVHEQYF.

The chain uses TRBV20-1 and TRBJ2-6; no clear D. The V end was cut by 4 bases, the J end by 0 bases, with 4 bases between. The CDR3 is made up of 13 amino acids. Germline V gene data show CDR1 as DFQATT and CDR2 as SNEGSKA (reference sequence). CDR3 sequence (DNA): TGCAGTGCTATCCGCTCTGGGGCCAACGTCCTGACTTTC. It yields the protein CSAIRSGANVLTF.

This chain joins TRBV5-4 and TRBJ2-5; a weak D match, TRBD1 (5 bases). The CDR3 consists of 14 residues. Germline values: CDR1 SGHNT, CDR2 YYREEE (reference sequence). Trimming left V 7 bases short and J 2 bases short, with 15 bases between. The CDR3 here is CASQLGQAQETQYF. Written as DNA, the CDR3 is TGTGCCAGCCAACTGGGGCAGGCACAAGAGACCCAGTACTTC.

J is TRBJ2-3 and V is TRBV9, with unresolved D. Trimming pared 0 bases from V and 3 bases from J, leaving 8 bases between. The CDR3 totals 14 residues. CDR1 and CDR2 from the germline V gene are SGDLS and YYNGEE. CDR3 bases: TGTGCCAGCAGCGTAGGCAGTAATACAGATACGCAGTATTTT. Translating it yields CASSVGSNTDTQYF.